Presented here are 9 T cell receptor beta chains from one specimen sequenced in a study of cytomegalovirus exposure and HLA in healthy donors. Use of 60 Vbeta and 13 Jbeta primers characterized the PCR. Data came from immunoSEQ multiplex PCR; TCRdb stores just in-frame clones and leaves some out. The table records 110,000 to 150,000 clones, about 71% of them present only once. Sequenced sample: PBMCs. Receptors were obtained from a woman in her sixties in good health and CMV-seropositive.

V is TRBV10-2 and J is TRBJ2-1; tentatively, D is TRBD2 (6 bases). Germline V gene lookup returns CDR1 WSHSY and CDR2 SAAADI. The CDR3 has 14 amino acids. Trimming removed 3 bases from V and 4 bases from J, with 10 bases in between. This CDR3 is CASSDSGTYNEQFF. CDR3 sequence (DNA): TGCGCCAGCAGTGATTCAGGGACTTACAATGAGCAGTTCTTC.

V and J are TRBV7-9 and TRBJ2-3, with 10 bases that match TRBD2. Per the germline V gene, CDR1 is SEHNR and CDR2 is FQNEAQ (reference sequence). The J segment lost 5 bases and the V segment lost 0 bases, leaving 2 bases of the junction unmatched. CDR3 length: 15 residues. This CDR3 is CASSLALAGVDTQYF. CDR3 bases: TGTGCCAGCAGCTTAGCGCTAGCGGGAGTAGATACGCAGTATTTT.

The chain carries TRBV19 and TRBJ1-1; D possibly corresponds to TRBD1 (5 bases). The CDR3 extends over 16 amino acids. Trimming cost V 7 bases and J 3 bases, with 21 bases left between them. Per the germline V gene, CDR1 is LNHDA and CDR2 is SQIVND (reference sequence). The CDR3 coding sequence is TGTGCCAGTACTAACCTTGGACAATGGGCCTACACTGAAGCTTTCTTT. This codes for CASTNLGQWAYTEAFF.

Written as DNA, the CDR3 is TGTGCCACCAGCAGAGACCCACCGGGACAGGGAAGGTTGGTGAGCAATCAGCCCCAGCATTTT. Residues: CATSRDPPGQGRLVSNQPQHF. V is TRBV15 and J is TRBJ1-5; 9 nucleotides align to TRBD1. J lost 1 base, V lost 0 bases, and 16 bases had no gene match. Germline CDR1 is LNHNV and CDR2 is YYDKDF (reference sequence). The length of the CDR3 is 21 residues. Using reference TRBV15 and TRBJ1-5 for the parts outside the CDR3, the full variable domain is DAMVIQNPRYQVTQFGKPVTLSCSQTLNHNVMYWYQQKSSQAPKLLFHYYDKDFNNEADTPDNFQSRRPNTSFCFLDIRSPGLGDTAMYLCATSRDPPGQGRLVSNQPQHFGDGTRLSIL.

This chain uses TRBV10-1 with TRBJ2-7; a weak D match, TRBD1 (6 bases). The V and J ends lost 1 base and 0 bases respectively, with 10 bases between them. This CDR3 region has 15 residues. The germline V gene has CDR1 WNHNN and CDR2 SYGVQD (reference sequence). The CDR3 DNA follows: TGCGCCAGCAGTGAGTACTGGACAGTCTCCTACGAGCAGTACTTC. Translation gives CASSEYWTVSYEQYF.

This chain connects TRBV6-5 to TRBJ2-1; TRBD1 agrees at 12 bases. The CDR3 has 15 residues. The germline V gene has CDR1 MNHEY and CDR2 SVGAGI. V lost 6 bases and J lost 8; bases outside the gene matches: 8. CDR3 bases: TGTGCCAGCAGCTCACGGGACAGGGGGCTTTATGAGCAGTTCTTC. This sequence encodes CASSSRDRGLYEQFF.

V usage is TRBV28 and J usage is TRBJ1-1; D is perhaps TRBD1 (6 bases). V lost 2 bases to trimming and J lost 4 bases, with 14 bases between them. The germline V gene has CDR1 MDHEN and CDR2 SYDVKM. This CDR3 is built from 15 residues. This chain's CDR3 is CASSLLRRGGTEAFF. In nucleotides, the CDR3 is TGTGCCAGCAGTTTACTCCGCCGAGGGGGCACTGAAGCTTTCTTT. The entire variable domain, with the rest obtained from reference TRBV28 and TRBJ1-1, is as follows: DVKVTQSSRYLVKRTGEKVFLECVQDMDHENMFWYRQDPGLGLRLIYFSYDVKMKEKGDIPEGYSVSREKKERFSLILESASTNQTSMYLCASSLLRRGGTEAFFGQGTRLTVV.

V gene TRBV5-4 combines with J gene TRBJ1-1; D is possibly TRBD1 (5 bases). The CDR3 covers 16 residues. V lost 4 bases and J 3 bases, leaving 19 bases between the germline ends. Germline lookup yields CDR1 SGHNT and CDR2 YYREEE (reference sequence). Here the CDR3 reads CASSDSGWAMDTEAFF. Written as DNA, the CDR3 is TGTGCCAGCAGCGATTCAGGGTGGGCGATGGACACTGAAGCTTTCTTT.

The chain combines TRBV7-8 with TRBJ1-5; TRBD1 matches at 7 bases. The junction had 6 bases not matched to a gene; V was cut back by 5 bases and J by 5 bases. Looked up from germline, CDR1 is SGHVS and CDR2 is FQNEAQ. The CDR3 loop spans 14 amino acids. CDR3: CASSQGQSDQPQHF. The DNA for the CDR3 is TGTGCCAGCAGCCAGGGACAGAGCGATCAGCCCCAGCATTTT. The full variable domain, rest sourced from reference TRBV7-8 and TRBJ1-5, is GAGVSQSPRYKVAKRGQDVALRCDPISGHVSLFWYQQALGQGPEFLTYFQNEAQLDKSGLPSDRFFAERPEGSVSTLKIQRTQQEDSAVYLCASSQGQSDQPQHFGDGTRLSIL.